This T cell receptor beta chain appears in the sequencing data of a study of OX40 agonist ivuxolimab in advanced cancers. This clone showed up just once. Its antigen is undetermined. The assay was immunoSEQ multiplex PCR, and TCRdb's table has in-frame clones only and misses some. The sample consists of 50,000 or so clones, approximately 85% of them appearing once. Notes on the study in general: Averaging showed that CD8+ T cells had more expanded clones than CD4+ did. Blood T cells, both CD4+ and CD8+, expanded clonally by week 6 at 0.1 to 3.0 mg/kg.

From germline, CDR1 is MDHEN and CDR2 SYDVKM. CDR3 length: 16 amino acids. V lost 4 bases and J lost 5, with 20 bases in between. The TCR was taken from an adult with an advanced solid tumor such as melanoma, head and neck, liver or kidney cancer. Source: CD4+ or CD8+ T cells sorted from blood, taken in a trial of the OX40 agonist ivuxolimab. The chain uses TRBV28 and TRBJ1-2; the D gene is possibly TRBD1 (5 bases). CDR3 amino acids: CASSSLPGPKTYGYTF. The CDR3, as DNA: TGTGCCAGCAGTTCCTTACCGGGACCGAAAACTTATGGCTACACCTTC.